This record covers a single T cell receptor (beta chain). Authors' processing steps: The authors estimated nucleated cell counts from reference gene primer amplification. Method: immunoSEQ multiplex PCR; TCRdb's copy keeps in-frame clones and lacks some. Clonal size and the V and J genes are those of that table, whereas D and trimming came from the DNA. In the table there are 350,000 to 450,000 clones, 75% to 90% of which are singletons. This entry belongs to a study of blood T cell repertoires in COVID-19. Study in general: Donors in the United States, Italy and Spain gave samples during acute or convalescent COVID-19. The cDNA or gDNA used as material had been derived from T cells, B-cell-depleted T cells, or PBMCs.

Sequenced input: peripheral blood. This TCR derives from a woman aged 60-70 years with COVID-19, enrolled during active disease.

The CDR3 loop reads CASSGGPGETQYF. The CDR3 region has the DNA TGTGCCAGTTCGGGGGGTCCAGGAGAGACCCAGTACTTC. This chain links TRBV11-1 with TRBJ2-5; TRBD2 matches 7 bases. V shed 9 bases, J shed 4 bases, and the junction held 8 bases outside the gene matches. Germline lookup yields CDR1 SGHAT and CDR2 FQDESV (reference sequence). The CDR3 consists of 13 residues.